The 9 T cell receptor beta chains below come from one sample, sequenced in a study of cytomegalovirus exposure and HLA in healthy donors. The primer mix had 60 Vbeta and 13 Jbeta primers. Some clones are missing from TCRdb's copy, which holds only in-frame ones; the method was immunoSEQ multiplex PCR. Found here are approximately 170,000 clones, over 70% of them singletons; the top ten hold around 3.1%. Sequencing was performed on PBMCs. Receptor source: a female donor in good health and CMV-seronegative.

The genes are TRBV19 and TRBJ2-5; 7 bases fit TRBD1. With V trimmed by 3 bases and J by 4 bases, 2 bases remained unmatched. CDR3 length equals 13 residues. CDR1 LNHDA and CDR2 SQIVND come from the germline V gene (reference sequence). Here the CDR3 DNA reads TGTGCCAGTAGTATGAGGGGGCGAGAGACCCAGTACTTC. It yields the protein CASSMRGRETQYF.

The chain is built from TRBV2 and TRBJ2-1, with unresolved D. With 3 bases removed from V and 0 bases from J, the gap between germline ends came to 18 bases. Germline CDR1 reads SNHLY; CDR2 reads FYNNEI. This CDR3 is 18 amino acids long. The CDR3 bases are TGTGCCAGCAGTGAGTGGCGGAACCAACCTTACTCCTACAATGAGCAGTTCTTC. As protein: CASSEWRNQPYSYNEQFF.

The rearrangement uses TRBV19 and TRBJ2-1; the D gene is possibly TRBD1 (5 bases). The CDR3 extends over 17 amino acids. Germline lookup yields CDR1 LNHDA and CDR2 SQIVND (reference sequence). V lost 5 bases, J lost 1 base, and 18 bases lay in between. CDR3 sequence reads: CASSPIGARTSYNEQFF. CDR3 nucleotide sequence: TGTGCCAGTAGTCCCATCGGCGCCCGGACATCCTACAATGAGCAGTTCTTC.

V usage is TRBV9 and J usage is TRBJ2-3; D is unclear. Trimming shortened V by 0 bases and J by 2 bases, and 4 bases separated the two germline ends. Germline V gene lookup returns CDR1 SGDLS and CDR2 YYNGEE. The CDR3 has 13 residues. The DNA of the CDR3 is TGTGCCAGCAGCGTAGTTAACACAGATACGCAGTATTTT. Amino acids: CASSVVNTDTQYF.

V is TRBV7-3 and J is TRBJ1-1, with D possibly TRBD1 on 6 matching bases. Germline CDR1 SGHTA, CDR2 FQGTGA. The ends were cut back, 2 bases at V and 4 bases at J, with 8 bases in the middle. This CDR3 region has 13 residues. CDR3 protein: CASSLLGGTEAFF. CDR3 nucleotide sequence: TGTGCCAGCAGCTTACTAGGGGGCACTGAAGCTTTCTTT.

J is TRBJ2-1 and V is TRBV11-3; the match to TRBD2 covers 9 bases. Unmatched junction bases numbered 5, after V lost 0 bases and J lost 2 bases. The germline V gene encodes CDR1 SGHNT and CDR2 YENEEA. This CDR3 is built from 17 residues. The CDR3 DNA is TGTGCCAGCAGCTTAGATTCGGCGGGAGGGCCCTACAATGAGCAGTTCTTC. Its translation is CASSLDSAGGPYNEQFF.

The chain couples TRBV7-6 to TRBJ2-7; D is ambiguous. Germline values: CDR1 SGHVS, CDR2 FNYEAQ. The CDR3 spans 14 residues. V lost 1 base to trimming and J lost 1 base, with 8 bases between them. CDR3 in amino acids: CASSLEQNSYEQYF. In DNA form, the CDR3 reads TGTGCCAGCAGCTTAGAACAGAATTCCTACGAGCAGTACTTC.

The chain recombines TRBV6-5 with TRBJ2-2, with 10 bases that match TRBD2. The CDR3 loop spans 15 amino acids. V was clipped by 6 bases and J by 3 bases; unmatched bases: 4. The V gene's germline CDR1 is MNHEY and CDR2 SVGAGI. This chain's CDR3 is CASRRSGRDTGELFF. DNA of the CDR3: TGTGCCAGCAGACGGAGCGGGAGGGACACCGGGGAGCTGTTTTTT.

The CDR3 loop is CASSHEGWGDTEAFF. For the CDR3, the DNA is TGCGCCAGCAGCCATGAGGGTTGGGGAGACACTGAAGCTTTCTTT. This chain links TRBV4-3 with TRBJ1-1; unclear D gene. Trimming shortened V by 3 bases and J by 3 bases, and 14 bases separated the two germline ends. Germline-derived CDR1 and CDR2 are LGHNA and YSLEER. The CDR3 is 15 amino acids.